This T cell receptor beta chain emerged from a study of blood T cell repertoires in COVID-19. Study information: Researchers got acute and convalescent COVID-19 samples from the United States, Italy and Spain. T cells, B-cell-depleted T cells, or PBMCs supplied cDNA or gDNA.

Original processing notes: Estimated nucleated cell counts came from reference gene primer amplification. Assay used: immunoSEQ multiplex PCR; TCRdb lists only in-frame clones, some missing. V and J calls and clone size are as listed in that table; D and trimming were resolved from the DNA. Here the sample spans 120,000 to 150,000 clones, approximately 88% being singletons. V was shortened by 3 bases and J by 6 bases, with 6 bases between the two germline ends. Germline V gene data show CDR1 as LNHNV and CDR2 as YYDKDF (reference sequence). This CDR3 contains 13 residues. Donors were grouped by their self-reported clinical history.

The TCR was taken from a woman aged 30 to 39 with acute COVID-19. V is TRBV15 and J is TRBJ1-6; D remains unclear. The sequenced sample consisted of PBMCs or T cells enriched from blood (not recorded which). The CDR3 DNA follows: TGTGCCACCAGCAGCAGACTTAATTCACCCCTCCACTTT. Amino acid sequence: CATSSRLNSPLHF.